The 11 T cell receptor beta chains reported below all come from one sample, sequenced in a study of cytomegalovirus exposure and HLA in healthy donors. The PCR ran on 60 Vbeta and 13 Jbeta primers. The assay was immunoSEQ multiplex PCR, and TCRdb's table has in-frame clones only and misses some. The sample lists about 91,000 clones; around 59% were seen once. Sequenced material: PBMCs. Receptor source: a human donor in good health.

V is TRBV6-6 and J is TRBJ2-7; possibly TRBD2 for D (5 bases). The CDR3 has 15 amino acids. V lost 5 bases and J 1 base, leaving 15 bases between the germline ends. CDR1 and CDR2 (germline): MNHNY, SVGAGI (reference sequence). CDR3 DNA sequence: TGTGCCAGCAGTCCACAAGGACTTGGTTCCTACGAGCAGTACTTC. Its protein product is CASSPQGLGSYEQYF.

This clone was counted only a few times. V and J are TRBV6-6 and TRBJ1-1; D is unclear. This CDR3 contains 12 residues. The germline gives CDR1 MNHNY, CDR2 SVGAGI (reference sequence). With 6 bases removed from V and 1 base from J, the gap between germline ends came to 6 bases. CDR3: CASRAGNTEAFF. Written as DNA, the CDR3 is TGTGCCAGCAGGGCAGGGAACACTGAAGCTTTCTTT.

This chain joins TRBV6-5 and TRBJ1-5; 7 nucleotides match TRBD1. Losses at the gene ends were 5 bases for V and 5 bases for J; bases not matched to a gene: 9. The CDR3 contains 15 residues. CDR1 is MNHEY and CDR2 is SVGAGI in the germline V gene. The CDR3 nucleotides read TGTGCCAGCAGTACTAACAGGGGCCAATATCAGCCCCAGCATTTT. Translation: CASSTNRGQYQPQHF.

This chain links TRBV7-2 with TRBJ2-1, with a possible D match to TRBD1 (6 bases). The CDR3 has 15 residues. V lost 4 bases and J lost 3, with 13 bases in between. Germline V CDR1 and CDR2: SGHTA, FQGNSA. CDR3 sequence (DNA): TGTGCCAGCAGCTACTACAGGGTAGTCTACAATGAGCAGTTCTTC. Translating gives CASSYYRVVYNEQFF.

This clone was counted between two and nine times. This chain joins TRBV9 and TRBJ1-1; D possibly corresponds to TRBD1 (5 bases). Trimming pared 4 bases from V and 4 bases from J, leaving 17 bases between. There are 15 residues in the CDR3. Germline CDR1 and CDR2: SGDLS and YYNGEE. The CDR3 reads CASSIEPQETTEAFF. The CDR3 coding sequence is TGTGCCAGCAGCATCGAACCACAGGAGACCACTGAAGCTTTCTTT.

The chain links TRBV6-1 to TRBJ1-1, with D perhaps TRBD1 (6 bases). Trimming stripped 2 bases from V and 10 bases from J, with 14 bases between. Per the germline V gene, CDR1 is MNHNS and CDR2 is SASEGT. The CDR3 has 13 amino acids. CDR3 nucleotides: TGTGCCAGCAGTGAAATGTGGGACAAAGCAGCTTTCTTT. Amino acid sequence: CASSEMWDKAAFF.

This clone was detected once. The CDR3 sequence is CASSLDPGGAGEETQYF. As DNA, the CDR3 is TGTGCCAGCAGCTTAGACCCGGGGGGAGCGGGGGAAGAGACCCAGTACTTC. The chain is built from TRBV7-9 and TRBJ2-5, with TRBD2 matching 8 bases. V dropped 1 base and J dropped 3; count of bases not matched to a gene: 10. The CDR3 spans 17 residues. Germline lookup yields CDR1 SEHNR and CDR2 FQNEAQ (reference sequence).

CDR3 sequence: CASSALHSSYNEQFF. As DNA, the CDR3 is TGTGCCAGCAGTGCTCTACACAGCTCCTACAATGAGCAGTTCTTC. The V call is TRBV2, the J call TRBJ2-1; D unclear. Per germline, CDR1 SNHLY and CDR2 FYNNEI. V shed 4 bases and J shed 0 bases, with 10 bases lying between them. The CDR3 is 15 residues long.

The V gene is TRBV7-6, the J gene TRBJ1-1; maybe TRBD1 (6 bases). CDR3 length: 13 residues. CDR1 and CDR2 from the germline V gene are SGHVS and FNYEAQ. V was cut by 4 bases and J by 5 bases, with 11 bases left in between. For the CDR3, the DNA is TGTGCCAGCAGCTCGGGACAAATTACTGAAGCTTTCTTT. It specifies CASSSGQITEAFF.

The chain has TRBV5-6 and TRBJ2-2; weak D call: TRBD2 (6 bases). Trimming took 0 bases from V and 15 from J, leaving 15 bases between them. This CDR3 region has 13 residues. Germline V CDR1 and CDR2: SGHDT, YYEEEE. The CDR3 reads CASSLAGVQVLFF. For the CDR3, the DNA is TGTGCCAGCAGCTTGGCGGGGGTCCAAGTGTTGTTTTTT.

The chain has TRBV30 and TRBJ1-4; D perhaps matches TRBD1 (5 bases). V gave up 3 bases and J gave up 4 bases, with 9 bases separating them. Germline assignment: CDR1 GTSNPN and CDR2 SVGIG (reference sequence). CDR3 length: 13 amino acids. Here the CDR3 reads CAWRGRVNEKLFF. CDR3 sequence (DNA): TGTGCCTGGAGGGGCAGGGTTAATGAAAAACTGTTTTTT.